This passage covers 30 T cell receptor beta chains from one sample sequenced in a study of T cell responses to AZD1222 COVID-19 vaccine. The protocol was immunoSEQ multiplex PCR, while the TCRdb copy is restricted to in-frame clones and leaves out a portion. The sample contains 200,000 or so clones, 93% of which appear only once. The material sequenced was peripheral blood, taken on day 0 of MenACWY control vaccination. Receptors originate from an adult in good health.

The chain recombines TRBV27 with TRBJ1-1, with a tentative D call TRBD1 (5 bases). V was shortened by 0 bases and J by 4 bases, with 15 bases between the two germline ends. This CDR3 region has 16 residues. Germline CDR1 is MNHEY and CDR2 is SMNVEV (reference sequence). CDR3 region: CASSLSQGASFTEAFF. CDR3 bases: TGTGCCAGCAGTTTATCGCAGGGAGCCAGTTTCACTGAAGCTTTCTTT.

V gene TRBV5-1 combines with J gene TRBJ1-6; D remains ambiguous. Germline CDR1 is SGHRS and CDR2 is YFSETQ. The CDR3 consists of 13 residues. Trimming shortened V by 4 bases and J by 8 bases, and 10 bases separated the two germline ends. The CDR3 DNA sequence: TGCGCCAGCAGCCCCGGACCGGATTCACCCCTCCACTTT. Its protein product is CASSPGPDSPLHF.

The V call is TRBV7-9, the J call TRBJ1-2; D is possibly TRBD1 (5 bases). This CDR3 has 15 amino acids. CDR1 is SEHNR and CDR2 is FQNEAQ in the germline V gene (reference sequence). Trimming cost V 4 bases and J 1 base, with 13 bases left between them. The CDR3 coding sequence is TGTGCCAGCAGCTCCAGCACAGGCTATAACTATGGCTACACCTTC. It is translated as CASSSSTGYNYGYTF.

This clone was observed a few times. The chain combines TRBV6-5 with TRBJ1-3; D remains ambiguous. The length of the CDR3 is 14 residues. V lost 6 bases and J 2 bases, leaving 11 bases between the germline ends. CDR1 MNHEY and CDR2 SVGAGI come from the germline V gene. The CDR3 coding sequence is TGTGCCAGCAGGCTAGAACCTACTGGAAACACCATATATTTT. Translating gives CASRLEPTGNTIYF.

The chain couples TRBV2 to TRBJ1-1; 9 bases agree with TRBD1. The CDR3 extends over 15 amino acids. Germline V gives CDR1 SNHLY, CDR2 FYNNEI. With 6 bases clipped from V and 4 bases from J, the junction kept 9 bases outside the gene matches. CDR3 loop: CASREGQGLFTEAFF. In nucleotides, the CDR3 is TGTGCCAGCAGAGAGGGACAGGGTCTTTTCACTGAAGCTTTCTTT. Drawing the rest from reference TRBV2 and TRBJ1-1, the complete variable domain is EPEVTQTPSHQVTQMGQEVILRCVPISNHLYFYWYRQILGQKVEFLVSFYNNEISEKSEIFDDQFSVERPDGSNFTLKIRSTKLEDSAMYFCASREGQGLFTEAFFGQGTRLTVV.

The gene calls are TRBV11-1 and TRBJ1-2; D is ambiguous. Per germline, CDR1 SGHAT and CDR2 FQDESV (reference sequence). Trimming removed 2 bases at V and 5 bases at J, with 12 bases between. This CDR3 contains 14 residues. This CDR3 reads CASSLRARRYGYTF. CDR3 nucleotide sequence: TGTGCCAGCAGCTTAAGGGCCAGAAGGTATGGCTACACCTTC.

This chain joins TRBV30 and TRBJ2-5, with D hard to call. Germline lookup yields CDR1 GTSNPN and CDR2 SVGIG (reference sequence). The CDR3 is 13 amino acids. The V end lost 2 bases, the J end lost 1 base, and 8 bases lay between the germline ends. CDR3 sequence reads: CAWSYSPQETQYF. As DNA, the CDR3 is TGTGCCTGGAGTTACAGCCCCCAAGAGACCCAGTACTTC.

The chain has TRBV5-1 and TRBJ2-2; D might be TRBD2 (5 bases). V was cut by 5 bases and J by 3 bases, with 14 bases left in between. The germline V gene has CDR1 SGHRS and CDR2 YFSETQ. This CDR3 spans 15 amino acids. The DNA for the CDR3 is TGCGCCAGCAGGGAGGTGACGGATTACACCGGGGAGCTGTTTTTT. Amino acids: CASREVTDYTGELFF.

The V and J genes are TRBV7-8 and TRBJ1-1, with D perhaps TRBD1 (5 bases). Trimming removed 8 bases at V and 0 bases at J, with 7 bases between. CDR1 is SGHVS and CDR2 is FQNEAQ in the germline V gene. The CDR3 spans 12 residues. CDR3 loop: CASVGVNTEAFF. The CDR3 DNA reads as TGTGCCAGCGTGGGGGTGAACACTGAAGCTTTCTTT.

CDR3 protein: CAIGGVGPSKAVGNQPQHF. CDR3 DNA: TGTGCCATCGGAGGGGTCGGGCCCTCAAAGGCCGTGGGCAATCAGCCCCAGCATTTT. The rearrangement joins TRBV10-3 to TRBJ1-5; a possible D gene is TRBD1 (5 bases). The V and J ends lost 8 bases and 2 bases respectively, with 28 bases between them. There are 19 residues in the CDR3. In germline, CDR1 is ENHRY, CDR2 SYGVKD.

The chain combines TRBV7-2 with TRBJ1-6; possibly TRBD1 for D (5 bases). V was clipped by 5 bases and J by 6 bases, with 17 bases between them. CDR3 length: 16 residues. Germline assignment: CDR1 SGHTA and CDR2 FQGNSA. The CDR3 sequence is CASSRPRGGVNSPLHF. The CDR3 nucleotides read TGTGCCAGCAGCCGCCCCCGGGGAGGGGTTAATTCACCCCTCCACTTT.

The chain recombines TRBV7-2 with TRBJ1-3, with unresolved D. CDR1 and CDR2 (germline): SGHTA, FQGNSA. CDR3 length: 16 residues. V shed 5 bases and J shed 0 bases, with 14 bases lying between them. CDR3 sequence: CASSKPSGLSGNTIYF. CDR3 in DNA: TGTGCCAGCAGCAAGCCCAGTGGACTCTCTGGAAACACCATATATTTT.

The CDR3 here is CASSLYSGNTIYF. The CDR3 DNA reads as TGTGCCAGTAGTCTATATTCTGGAAACACCATATATTTT. The chain couples TRBV19 to TRBJ1-3; the D is unclear. This CDR3 spans 13 amino acids. Germline V gene data show CDR1 as LNHDA and CDR2 as SQIVND (reference sequence). Deletions cut 5 bases from V and 1 base from J, with 6 bases between.

The chain links TRBV19 to TRBJ1-4; no reliable D call. The germline CDR1 and CDR2 sequences are LNHDA and SQIVND (reference sequence). V was pared by 8 bases and J by 8 bases, with 18 bases between. The CDR3 has 14 residues. CDR3 DNA sequence: TGTGCCAGTTCGTTCCCGGAAGAGAAAGAAAAACTGTTTTTT. Translating it yields CASSFPEEKEKLFF.

The chain joins TRBV30 to TRBJ2-2, with 9 bases fitting TRBD2. The CDR3 has 15 residues. V dropped 4 bases and J dropped 0; count of bases not matched to a gene: 3. Per germline, CDR1 GTSNPN and CDR2 SVGIG (reference sequence). The CDR3 loop reads CAWTRLAANTGELFF. The CDR3 DNA is TGTGCCTGGACCCGACTAGCGGCGAACACCGGGGAGCTGTTTTTT.

This clone has just one count. Distinct nucleotide sequences in the sample also encode this CDR3. V usage is TRBV4-3 and J usage is TRBJ1-2; D ambiguous. The length of the CDR3 is 14 residues. V lost 0 bases to trimming and J lost 2 bases, with 7 bases between them. Germline-derived CDR1 and CDR2 are LGHNA and YSLEER. CDR3 nucleotides: TGCGCCAGCAGCCAAGATCGCGGGAACTATGGCTACACCTTC. Translation: CASSQDRGNYGYTF.

This clone showed up just once. The rearrangement joins TRBV6-1 to TRBJ2-1, with TRBD1 as a possible D gene (6 bases). Deletions cut 3 bases from V and 11 bases from J, with 14 bases between. The CDR3 loop spans 13 amino acids. The germline gives CDR1 MNHNS, CDR2 SASEGT. CDR3 sequence reads: CASSEVLGAKQFF. CDR3 nucleotides: TGTGCCAGCAGTGAGGTTTTGGGGGCGAAGCAGTTCTTC.

This clone was observed a single time. The V and J genes are TRBV6-5 and TRBJ1-1; D possibly corresponds to TRBD1 (6 bases). V was pared by 7 bases and J by 3 bases, with 6 bases between. The germline V gene has CDR1 MNHEY and CDR2 SVGAGI. This CDR3 has 11 residues. Here the CDR3 reads CASTGDTEAFF. Written as DNA, the CDR3 is TGTGCCAGCACAGGGGACACTGAAGCTTTCTTT.

This clone was counted once. The chain recombines TRBV5-5 with TRBJ1-2; 10 nucleotides agree with TRBD1. The germline V gene has CDR1 SGHKS and CDR2 YYEKEE (reference sequence). CDR3 size: 15 residues. Trimming took 3 bases from V and 3 from J; bases not matched to a gene: 5. The CDR3 DNA follows: TGTGCCAGCAGCTCAGGGACAGGGGCGGACTATGGCTACACCTTC. Its protein is CASSSGTGADYGYTF.

V gene TRBV10-3 combines with J gene TRBJ1-1; 7 bases line up with TRBD1. Germline-derived CDR1 and CDR2 are ENHRY and SYGVKD. This CDR3 region has 13 residues. V gave up 11 bases and J gave up 0 bases; unmatched junction bases: 6. In DNA, the CDR3 is TGTGCCGGGCGGGACAGCGTGAACACTGAAGCTTTCTTT. Protein: CAGRDSVNTEAFF.

The count of this clone is one. The identical CDR3 is also encoded by other nucleotide sequences in the sample. J is TRBJ1-5 and V is TRBV28; 8 bases fit TRBD1. The CDR3 loop spans 15 amino acids. CDR1 and CDR2 (germline): MDHEN, SYDVKM. V dropped 4 bases and J dropped 1; count of bases not matched to a gene: 3. The CDR3 region is CASSSGQGSNQPQHF. The CDR3 DNA is TGTGCCAGCAGTTCCGGACAGGGCAGCAATCAGCCCCAGCATTTT.

V usage is TRBV7-2 and J usage is TRBJ2-7; D ambiguous. The CDR3 totals 14 residues. Germline CDR1 and CDR2: SGHTA and FQGNSA. Trimming left V 1 base short and J 2 bases short, with 9 bases between. CDR3 bases: TGTGCCAGCAGCTTAGGTCACAGTACCTACGAGCAGTACTTC. This sequence encodes CASSLGHSTYEQYF.

This chain uses TRBV12-3 or TRBV12-4 with TRBJ1-2; D gene unclear. This CDR3 has 12 residues. V lost 6 bases to trimming and J lost 4 bases, with 9 bases between them. As DNA, the CDR3 is TGTGCCAGCAGCCCGGACGGCTATGGCTACACCTTC. The encoded protein is CASSPDGYGYTF.

The V call is TRBV7-9, the J call TRBJ2-3; D is perhaps TRBD2 (5 bases). The CDR3 consists of 16 residues. The germline V and J ends were trimmed by 2 bases and 0 bases, with 12 bases remaining between them. Germline V gene sequence: CDR1 SEHNR, CDR2 FQNEAQ (reference sequence). This CDR3 reads CASSLNSGGSTDTQYF. The DNA for the CDR3 is TGTGCCAGCAGCTTAAACAGCGGCGGAAGCACAGATACGCAGTATTTT.

The chain employs TRBV5-1 and TRBJ2-7; D is undetermined. The germline V and J ends were trimmed by 3 bases and 4 bases, with 14 bases remaining between them. This CDR3 is 14 amino acids long. Per germline, CDR1 SGHRS and CDR2 YFSETQ. In nucleotides, the CDR3 is TGCGCCAGCAGCTCGACATCAGATCGATACGAGCAGTACTTC. Amino acid sequence: CASSSTSDRYEQYF.

This clone has only one observation. The chain links TRBV20-1 to TRBJ1-2; perhaps TRBD1 as D (5 bases). Trimming left V 6 bases short and J 6 bases short, with 8 bases between. Germline CDR1 DFQATT, CDR2 SNEGSKA (reference sequence). This CDR3 contains 10 residues. The CDR3 loop reads CSAPGDGYTF. The CDR3 coding sequence is TGCAGTGCGCCGGGGGATGGCTACACCTTC.

The V and J genes are TRBV11-2 and TRBJ2-7; 14 nucleotides line up with TRBD2. Germline CDR1 and CDR2: SGHAT and FQNNGV. This CDR3 is built from 16 residues. J lost 6 bases, V lost 4 bases, and 8 bases had no gene match. CDR3 sequence: CASSSGTSGGLVEQYF. DNA for the CDR3: TGTGCCAGCAGCTCGGGGACTAGCGGGGGACTCGTCGAGCAGTACTTC.

The sample holds a few counts of this clone. V is TRBV5-1 and J is TRBJ2-7; TRBD1 is a possible D gene (5 bases). V was clipped by 3 bases and J by 3 bases, with 13 bases between them. The CDR3 loop spans 14 amino acids. Germline V lookup: CDR1 SGHRS, CDR2 YFSETQ. DNA for the CDR3: TGCGCCAGCAGCTCGAGACAGTCCAACTACGAGCAGTACTTC. It encodes CASSSRQSNYEQYF.

The chain combines TRBV9 with TRBJ1-5; TRBD1 is a possible D gene (5 bases). CDR3 length: 18 amino acids. The V and J ends lost 3 bases and 1 base respectively, with 20 bases between them. Germline loops: CDR1 SGDLS, CDR2 YYNGEE. Here the CDR3 reads CASSGGMGEGNSNQPQHF. CDR3 bases: TGTGCCAGCAGCGGAGGCATGGGGGAGGGAAACAGCAATCAGCCCCAGCATTTT.

J is TRBJ2-3 and V is TRBV3-1 (or the pseudogene TRBV3-2); possible D gene TRBD2, 7 bases. The CDR3 contains 18 residues. Trimming removed 2 bases from V and 0 bases from J, with 18 bases in between. CDR1 is LGHDT and CDR2 is YNNKEL in the germline V gene (reference sequence). CDR3 region: CASSQSDSGGPSTDTQYF. In DNA, the CDR3 is TGTGCCAGCAGCCAAAGTGACTCCGGGGGGCCTAGCACAGATACGCAGTATTTT.